Each of the 5 T cell receptor beta chains below was sequenced from the same sample in a study of T-cell memory formation after mild COVID-19 (dated by TCRdb to the early 2020s). Library preparation employed 5' RACE. The sequencer was an Illumina NovaSeq 6000. TCRdb itself trimmed the public reads at Q25 with fastp, ran MiXCR and retained productive beta chains. Entries that share a CDR3 protein sequence are merged under the most common genes and DNA. The sample table holds under 300,000 distinct CDR3 sequences, of which roughly 18% were seen once. Roughly 23% of the sample is held by the ten biggest clonotypes. The sample comprised PBMCs or a T cell subset sorted from them (not recorded which). These receptors were obtained from a man aged 18 to 30 who had mild COVID-19 (a few samples of this study predate the infection). The sample titles of this study are shuffled in the database, so cell type and time point are left out; the donor was told from shared clones.

This clonotype has more than one count but fewer than ten. This chain joins TRBV7-3 and TRBJ2-2; TRBD2 is a possible D gene (5 bases). Germline V gene lookup returns CDR1 SGHTA and CDR2 FQGTGA. The CDR3 runs 17 residues. Trimming removed 5 bases from V and 1 base from J, with 17 bases in between. CDR3 sequence reads: CASSRPGKDGNTGELFF. CDR3 bases: TGTGCCAGCAGCCGGCCGGGAAAAGACGGGAACACCGGGGAGCTGTTTTTT.

The chain links TRBV4-1 to TRBJ2-3; no definite D call. Germline V gives CDR1 MGHRA, CDR2 YSYEKL. The CDR3 extends over 14 amino acids. Trimming left V 5 bases short and J 0 bases short, with 9 bases between. The CDR3 spells CASSGHGSTDTQYF. In DNA, the CDR3 is TGCGCCAGCAGCGGGCACGGTAGCACAGATACGCAGTATTTT.

V and J are TRBV4-2 and TRBJ2-1; 10 positions match TRBD1. The germline V gene encodes CDR1 LGHNA and CDR2 YNFKEQ. The V and J ends lost 0 bases and 8 bases, in that order; junction bases with no gene match: 7. CDR3 length: 16 residues. CDR3 DNA: TGTGCCAGCAGCCAAGAGGGGGACAGGGGATTCGATGAGCAGTTCTTC. Translating it yields CASSQEGDRGFDEQFF.

The genes are TRBV7-2 and TRBJ1-2, with D maybe TRBD1 (5 bases). V was pared by 10 bases and J by 2 bases, with 8 bases between. The CDR3 runs to 11 residues. The germline CDR1 and CDR2 sequences are SGHTA and FQGNSA. The CDR3 bases are TGTGCCAACCGACAGAACTATGGCTACACCTTC. It encodes CANRQNYGYTF.

This clonotype was seen a handful of times. The chain carries TRBV6-1 and TRBJ2-5; 12 nucleotides match TRBD2. The CDR3 consists of 14 residues. Germline assignment: CDR1 MNHNS and CDR2 SASEGT. The junction had 6 bases not matched to a gene; V was cut back by 7 bases and J by 6 bases. The chain's CDR3 is CASNLLAGGQTQYF. The CDR3 DNA sequence: TGTGCCAGCAATCTACTAGCGGGGGGCCAGACCCAGTACTTC.